A single sample gave rise to the 19 T cell receptor beta chains below, sequenced in a study of T cell responses to AZD1222 COVID-19 vaccine. This table comes from immunoSEQ multiplex PCR, and its TCRdb copy is limited to in-frame clones, with some not included. The sample lists fewer than 100,000 clones; 88% were seen once. The source was peripheral blood, collected 28 days after the second AZD1222 dose. Every receptor here comes from an adult who received the AZD1222 COVID-19 vaccine.

The rearrangement uses TRBV11-2 and TRBJ1-6, with TRBD1 matching 8 bases. V lost 5 bases to trimming and J lost 7 bases; unmatched junction nucleotides: 7. This CDR3 contains 15 residues. Germline V CDR1 and CDR2: SGHAT, FQNNGV. In DNA, the CDR3 is TGTGCCAGCAGCCGCAGACAGGGGACGAATTCACCCCTCCACTTT. Protein product: CASSRRQGTNSPLHF.

The V call is TRBV4-1, the J call TRBJ1-2, with a possible D match to TRBD1 (6 bases). Germline V gene lookup returns CDR1 MGHRA and CDR2 YSYEKL. The germline V and J ends were trimmed by 4 bases and 4 bases, with 19 bases remaining between them. This CDR3 region has 16 residues. Here the CDR3 reads CASSPRMGGQGYGYTF. CDR3 in DNA: TGCGCCAGCAGCCCGCGGATGGGGGGGCAGGGCTATGGCTACACCTTC.

The rearrangement joins TRBV28 to TRBJ1-2, with TRBD1 matching 12 bases. This CDR3 is 14 amino acids long. Germline lookup yields CDR1 MDHEN and CDR2 SYDVKM. Trimming at V came to 2 bases and at J to 6 bases, leaving 1 base not matched to a gene. The CDR3 coding sequence is TGTGCCAGCAGTTTACGGGACAGGGGGCATGGCTACACCTTC. This translates into CASSLRDRGHGYTF.

Here the CDR3 DNA reads TGCGCCAGCAGCGGGAACACGGGGGACACTGAAGCTTTCTTT. The encoded protein is CASSGNTGDTEAFF. The chain joins TRBV5-1 to TRBJ1-1; possible D gene TRBD1, 5 bases. Per germline, CDR1 SGHRS and CDR2 YFSETQ. V lost 4 bases, J lost 3 bases, and 13 bases lay in between. The CDR3 sequence is 14 residues long.

This clone showed up just a few times. The CDR3 region is CASSKRSRMNTEAFF. CDR3 DNA: TGTGCCAGCAGTAAGAGGAGTAGAATGAACACTGAAGCTTTCTTT. The chain combines TRBV6-5 with TRBJ1-1; D remains ambiguous. The V and J ends lost 5 bases and 0 bases respectively, with 13 bases between them. Germline V gives CDR1 MNHEY, CDR2 SVGAGI. The CDR3 contains 15 residues.

V gene TRBV20-1 combines with J gene TRBJ1-2; no reliable D call. Trimming left V 5 bases short and J 5 bases short, with 24 bases between. This CDR3 is built from 16 residues. The germline V gene has CDR1 DFQATT and CDR2 SNEGSKA (reference sequence). The DNA for the CDR3 is TGCAGTGCTGGTGTGGGCTCGGAGTCAGGAAGGTATGGCTACACCTTC. It yields the protein CSAGVGSESGRYGYTF.

This clone was found once. The chain joins TRBV7-5 to TRBJ1-1. TRBV7-5 is reported as a pseudogene. CDR3 length: 16 amino acids. The CDR3 loop reads CARSLVRVRLNTEAFF. The CDR3, as DNA: TGTGCCAGAAGCTTAGTTAGGGTACGGCTGAACACTGAAGCTTTCTTT.

This clone occurred once. The chain links TRBV18 to TRBJ2-5; D is ambiguous. V lost 0 bases, J lost 5 bases, and 10 bases lay in between. Germline V CDR1 and CDR2: KGHSH, LQKENI. This CDR3 region has 14 residues. The CDR3: CASSPPSQTETQYF. The CDR3 DNA reads as TGTGCCAGCTCACCACCGAGCCAGACGGAGACCCAGTACTTC.

This chain links TRBV28 with TRBJ2-7; 12 nucleotides line up with TRBD1. The CDR3 is 14 residues long. After removal of 6 bases from V and 6 bases from J, the junction contained 6 bases not matched to a gene. Germline values: CDR1 MDHEN, CDR2 SYDVKM. The CDR3 is CASSPGQGASEQYF. CDR3 nucleotide sequence: TGTGCCAGCAGCCCGGGACAGGGGGCAAGCGAGCAGTACTTC.

The chain combines TRBV12-2 with TRBJ2-1; the table's D call, TRBD2, was not checked against the DNA. TRBV12-2 is a listed pseudogene. This CDR3 contains 16 residues. CDR3 DNA: TGTGCAAGTCGCTTAGGAAGGACGGGACTAAACAATGAGCAGTTCTTC. Translated: CASRLGRTGLNNEQFF.

The sample holds a few counts of this clone. This CDR3 reads CASSSPTSGTYEQYF. The DNA of the CDR3 is TGTGCCAGCAGTTCCCCCACTAGCGGGACCTACGAGCAGTACTTC. This chain uses TRBV27 with TRBJ2-7, with 10 bases that match TRBD2. The junction had 5 bases not matched to a gene; V was cut back by 4 bases and J by 2 bases. Germline V lookup: CDR1 MNHEY, CDR2 SMNVEV (reference sequence). The CDR3 contains 15 residues.

V gene TRBV2 combines with J gene TRBJ2-7, with TRBD2 identical over 13 bases. This CDR3 is built from 15 residues. Germline CDR1 SNHLY, CDR2 FYNNEI. V was clipped by 8 bases and J by 1 base; unmatched bases: 5. The CDR3 nucleotides are TGTGCCAGCTTAACTAGCGGGAGGGAATCCTACGAGCAGTACTTC. It translates to CASLTSGRESYEQYF.

The rearrangement joins TRBV28 to TRBJ1-3; D remains unclear. The CDR3 consists of 13 residues. The germline CDR1 and CDR2 sequences are MDHEN and SYDVKM. V was pared by 6 bases and J by 4 bases, with 10 bases between. CDR3 bases: TGTGCCAGCAGCCCCCGCCCCGGAAACACCATATATTTT. This encodes CASSPRPGNTIYF.

The chain uses TRBV4-1 and TRBJ2-7; tentative D call: TRBD2 (5 bases). The CDR3 runs to 13 residues. The germline CDR1 and CDR2 sequences are MGHRA and YSYEKL. With 4 bases removed from V and 4 bases from J, the gap between germline ends came to 11 bases. DNA of the CDR3: TGCGCCAGCAGCCGTTTAGCGTTATACGAGCAGTACTTC. This encodes CASSRLALYEQYF.

This clone was recorded once. The J gene is TRBJ2-4, the V gene TRBV28; unclear D gene. The CDR3 loop spans 15 amino acids. From germline, CDR1 is MDHEN and CDR2 SYDVKM. Trimming stripped 3 bases from V and 1 base from J, with 10 bases between. CDR3 protein: CASSFSLAAKNIQYF. Here the CDR3 DNA reads TGTGCCAGCAGTTTTTCCCTGGCGGCCAAAAACATTCAGTACTTC.

The rearrangement joins TRBV4-1 to TRBJ2-1; D is unresolved. The ends were cut back, 2 bases at V and 7 bases at J, with 12 bases in the middle. The length of the CDR3 is 14 residues. Germline V gene data show CDR1 as MGHRA and CDR2 as YSYEKL. The CDR3 DNA is TGCGCCAGCAGCCAATTTCCTATCGGAAATGAGCAGTTCTTC. Its translation is CASSQFPIGNEQFF.

This clone was detected only once. The chain recombines TRBV2 with TRBJ1-2; TRBD1 aligns across 7 bases. V gave up 4 bases and J gave up 0 bases; unmatched junction bases: 8. This CDR3 region has 16 residues. Germline-derived CDR1 and CDR2 are SNHLY and FYNNEI. As DNA, the CDR3 is TGTGCCAGCAGTGTGCGACAGGGAGCCGCTAACTATGGCTACACCTTC. Its protein product is CASSVRQGAANYGYTF.

This clone was observed a single time. The V call is TRBV21-1, the J call TRBJ2-6; whether TRBD1, the table's D call, matches the DNA was not checked. TRBV21-1 is an annotated pseudogene. This CDR3 contains 19 residues. The chain's CDR3 is CASSKVLPLNRPGANVLTF. The CDR3 nucleotides read TGTGCCAGCAGCAAAGTCCTCCCCCTAAACAGGCCTGGGGCCAACGTCCTGACTTTC.

The rearrangement uses TRBV19 and TRBJ1-4; D is ambiguous. The V end was cut by 5 bases, the J end by 5 bases, with 9 bases between. CDR1 and CDR2 from the germline V gene are LNHDA and SQIVND (reference sequence). CDR3 length: 13 amino acids. CDR3 nucleotides: TGTGCCAGTAGTGGCCGGGAAAATGAAAAACTGTTTTTT. It is translated as CASSGRENEKLFF. Full variable domain (rest looked up from reference TRBV19 and TRBJ1-4): DGGITQSPKYLFRKEGQNVTLSCEQNLNHDAMYWYRQDPGQGLRLIYYSQIVNDFQKGDIAEGYSVSREKKESFPLTVTSAQKNPTAFYLCASSGRENEKLFFGSGTQLSVL.